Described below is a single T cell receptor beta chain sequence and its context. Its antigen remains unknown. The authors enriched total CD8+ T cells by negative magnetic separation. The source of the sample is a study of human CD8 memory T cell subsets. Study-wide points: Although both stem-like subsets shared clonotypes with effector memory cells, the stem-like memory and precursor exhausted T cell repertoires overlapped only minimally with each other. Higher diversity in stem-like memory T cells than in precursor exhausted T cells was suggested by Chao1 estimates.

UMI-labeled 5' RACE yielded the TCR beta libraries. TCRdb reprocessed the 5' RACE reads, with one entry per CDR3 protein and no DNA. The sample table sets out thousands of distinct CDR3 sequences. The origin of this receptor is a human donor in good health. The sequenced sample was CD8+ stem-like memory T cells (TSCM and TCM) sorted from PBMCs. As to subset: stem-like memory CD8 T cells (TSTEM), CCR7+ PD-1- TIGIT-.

The CDR3 sequence is CASTPDGLEQYF. The chain recombines TRBV6-6 with TRBJ2-7; as DNA is missing, the TRBD1 call by TCRdb cannot be tested. This CDR3 has 12 amino acids. Germline lookup yields CDR1 MNHNY and CDR2 SVGAGI (reference sequence).